The TCR beta chain under discussion was sequenced for a study of blood T cell repertoires in COVID-19. Turning to the study itself: PBMCs, B-cell-depleted T cells, or T cells provided the cDNA or gDNA that made up the material.

The protocol was immunoSEQ multiplex PCR, while the TCRdb copy is restricted to in-frame clones and leaves out a portion. The table lists about 460,000 clones, about 85% of them singletons, with approximately 8% in the top ten. The CDR3 covers 14 residues. Trimming removed 3 bases at V and 0 bases at J, with 8 bases between. Germline values: CDR1 SGHTA, CDR2 FQGNSA. The TCR was taken from a woman in her sixties who had recovered from COVID-19. The specimen sequenced was PBMCs or T cells enriched from blood (not recorded which). The gene calls are TRBV7-2 and TRBJ1-1; D unclear. The CDR3 sequence is CASSLEFLNTEAFF. In nucleotides, the CDR3 is TGTGCCAGCAGCTTGGAGTTCCTGAACACTGAAGCTTTCTTT.